These 20 T cell receptor beta chains were sequenced from one sample in a study of graft-versus-host responses after intestinal transplantation (dated by TCRdb to 2020 to 2023). The library was generated by the immunoSEQ multiplex PCR assay. TCRdb's version of the immuneACCESS table is confined to in-frame rearrangements and falls short of the full clone set. An unresolved V gene accounts for under half of the shortfall where checked; the remainder is of unknown origin. This sample is represented by about 45,000 clones; about 91% of them were singletons. Around 4.3% of the sample lies in the top ten. Sequenced here: PBMCs, sampled 524 days after transplant. These receptors all come from a human patient who received an intestinal transplant, so some T cells may come from the graft donor.

The chain joins TRBV19 to TRBJ2-1; D is ambiguous. The CDR3 runs to 13 residues. Germline V gene data show CDR1 as LNHDA and CDR2 as SQIVND (reference sequence). V lost 3 bases to trimming and J lost 3 bases, with 6 bases between them. This CDR3 is CASSIKGYNEQFF. CDR3 nucleotide sequence: TGTGCCAGTAGTATTAAGGGCTACAATGAGCAGTTCTTC. The variable domain in full, completed from reference TRBV19 and TRBJ2-1, reads DGGITQSPKYLFRKEGQNVTLSCEQNLNHDAMYWYRQDPGQGLRLIYYSQIVNDFQKGDIAEGYSVSREKKESFPLTVTSAQKNPTAFYLCASSIKGYNEQFFGPGTRLTVL.

The rearrangement uses TRBV7-9 and TRBJ1-4; D not certain. Germline CDR1 reads SEHNR; CDR2 reads FQNEAQ (reference sequence). Trimming took 3 bases from V and 0 from J, leaving 5 bases between them. The CDR3 contains 14 residues. For the CDR3, the DNA is TGTGCCAGCAGCTTCGGTGCAACTAATGAAAAACTGTTTTTT. Translating gives CASSFGATNEKLFF.

The chain carries TRBV25-1 and TRBJ2-2; the match to TRBD2 covers 7 bases. The V gene's germline CDR1 is MGHDK and CDR2 SYGVNS. J was trimmed by 7 bases and V by 6 bases; bases with no gene match: 17. The CDR3 has 17 amino acids. CDR3 sequence reads: CASSFLGLAERDGELFF. CDR3 DNA sequence: TGTGCCAGCAGCTTCCTGGGGCTAGCGGAACGTGACGGGGAGCTGTTTTTT. The full variable domain, completed using reference TRBV25-1 and TRBJ2-2, is EADIYQTPRYLVIGTGKKITLECSQTMGHDKMYWYQQDPGMELHLIHYSYGVNSTEKGDLSSESTVSRIRTEHFPLTLESARPSHTSQYLCASSFLGLAERDGELFFGEGSRLTVL.

In its sample, this clone was seen once. The J gene is TRBJ2-7, the V gene TRBV27; 13 nucleotides match TRBD2. CDR1 is MNHEY, CDR2 SMNVEV, per germline (reference sequence). The CDR3 totals 15 residues. V shed 0 bases and J 6 bases; nucleotides not matched to a gene: 2. The CDR3, as DNA: TGTGCCAGCAGTTTATCGGGGACTAGCGGGACCGAGCAGTACTTC. It encodes CASSLSGTSGTEQYF.

The chain joins TRBV2 to TRBJ1-5; D is ambiguous. This CDR3 contains 17 residues. Trimming pared 2 bases from V and 4 bases from J, leaving 18 bases between. Germline lookup yields CDR1 SNHLY and CDR2 FYNNEI. CDR3 in DNA: TGTGCCAGCAGTGAATCGCAGGTCTCAGGCCTGAATCAGCCCCAGCATTTT. Amino acid sequence: CASSESQVSGLNQPQHF.

The V and J genes are TRBV9 and TRBJ2-2; no definite D call. The CDR3 has 14 amino acids. Per germline, CDR1 SGDLS and CDR2 YYNGEE. V shed 0 bases and J shed 4 bases, with 7 bases lying between them. CDR3 loop: CASSVGGSTGELFF. In nucleotides, the CDR3 is TGTGCCAGCAGCGTAGGGGGTAGCACCGGGGAGCTGTTTTTT.

The chain carries TRBV21-1 and TRBJ1-4; TRBD1 is the table's D call, not checked against the DNA. TRBV21-1 is listed as a pseudogene. This CDR3 is built from 16 residues. For the CDR3, the DNA is TGTGCCAGCAGCGCCCCCCGACAGGGAGGAGGTGAAAAACTGTTTTTT. This translates into CASSAPRQGGGEKLFF.

The V and J genes are TRBV28 and TRBJ1-6; the match to TRBD1 covers 7 bases. The ends lost 6 bases at V and 7 bases at J; junction bases unmatched: 12. Germline V CDR1 and CDR2: MDHEN, SYDVKM. The length of the CDR3 is 16 residues. CDR3 loop: CASRWTGPVQNSPLHF. The DNA of the CDR3 is TGTGCCAGCAGGTGGACAGGTCCGGTCCAGAATTCACCCCTCCACTTT. Looking up the rest from reference TRBV28 and TRBJ1-6 gives the full variable domain: DVKVTQSSRYLVKRTGEKVFLECVQDMDHENMFWYRQDPGLGLRLIYFSYDVKMKEKGDIPEGYSVSREKKERFSLILESASTNQTSMYLCASRWTGPVQNSPLHFGNGTRLTVT.

The chain couples TRBV11-3 to TRBJ2-1; perhaps TRBD1 as D (6 bases). The CDR3 has 15 residues. CDR1 and CDR2 from the germline V gene are SGHNT and YENEEA. Trimming removed 0 bases at V and 4 bases at J, with 10 bases between. The CDR3 coding sequence is TGTGCCAGCAGCTTAGAAGGCAGGGGTTACAATGAGCAGTTCTTC. Amino acid sequence: CASSLEGRGYNEQFF.

The chain couples TRBV11-2 to TRBJ2-3; D is unclear. The germline gives CDR1 SGHAT, CDR2 FQNNGV. This CDR3 spans 18 amino acids. The V end lost 2 bases, the J end lost 4 bases, and 22 bases lay between the germline ends. Written as DNA, the CDR3 is TGTGCCAGCAGCTTAATTCTATGGGTTCGTGGCTCCGCAGATACGCAGTATTTT. It specifies CASSLILWVRGSADTQYF.

This rearrangement joins TRBV5-1 to TRBJ2-7; D uncertain. The CDR3 totals 15 residues. Deletions cut 0 bases from V and 0 bases from J, with 10 bases between. Germline loops: CDR1 SGHRS, CDR2 YFSETQ. CDR3 residues: CASSLAGRSSYEQYF. The CDR3 bases are TGCGCCAGCAGCTTGGCAGGCCGAAGCTCCTACGAGCAGTACTTC.

The CDR3 sequence is CASSVEGRASYEQYF. The CDR3 nucleotides are TGTGCCAGCAGCGTAGAGGGACGGGCTTCCTACGAGCAGTACTTC. The rearrangement joins TRBV9 to TRBJ2-7; perhaps D is TRBD1 or TRBD2 (5 bases each). Germline V gives CDR1 SGDLS, CDR2 YYNGEE. The CDR3 spans 15 residues. Trimming took 0 bases from V and 1 from J, leaving 11 bases between them. Drawing the rest from reference TRBV9 and TRBJ2-7, the complete variable domain is DSGVTQTPKHLITATGQRVTLRCSPRSGDLSVYWYQQSLDQGLQFLIQYYNGEERAKGNILERFSAQQFPDLHSELNLSSLELGDSALYFCASSVEGRASYEQYFGPGTRLTVT.

Here the CDR3 reads CASSQRTGGAGGYTF. The CDR3 nucleotides are TGCGCCAGCAGCCAACGGACAGGGGGCGCAGGTGGCTACACCTTC. The V call is TRBV5-1, the J call TRBJ1-2; TRBD1 aligns across 11 bases. Germline V gene lookup returns CDR1 SGHRS and CDR2 YFSETQ. The CDR3 contains 15 residues. V shed 4 bases, J shed 7 bases, and the junction held 9 bases outside the gene matches.

This chain links TRBV2 with TRBJ2-7; TRBD2 matches at 12 bases. Germline trimming cut 6 bases from V and 3 bases from J; bases unmatched to any gene: 9. CDR3 length: 16 residues. CDR1 is SNHLY, CDR2 FYNNEI, per germline. CDR3 in DNA: TGTGCCAGCAGGGAAAGACTAGCGGGGGTGAACTACGAGCAGTACTTC. Translating gives CASRERLAGVNYEQYF.

The chain is built from TRBV30 and TRBJ1-1, with TRBD1 as a possible D gene (6 bases). The ends were cut back, 4 bases at V and 1 base at J, with 16 bases in the middle. The CDR3 consists of 15 residues. Germline loops: CDR1 GTSNPN, CDR2 SVGIG (reference sequence). The CDR3 is CAWTGAGHSNTEAFF. CDR3 nucleotide sequence: TGTGCCTGGACCGGGGCGGGACACTCGAACACTGAAGCTTTCTTT.

This chain uses TRBV12-5 with TRBJ2-1; D is unresolved. The CDR3 is made up of 13 amino acids. Germline CDR1 reads LGHNT; CDR2 reads FRNRAP. V lost 6 bases, J lost 6 bases, and 12 bases lay in between. CDR3 DNA sequence: TGTGCTAGTGGCGGTCTAAGTTCCAATGAGCAGTTCTTC. Residues: CASGGLSSNEQFF.

The chain links TRBV10-3 to TRBJ2-6; weak D call: TRBD1 (6 bases). The ends were cut back, 2 bases at V and 0 bases at J, with 11 bases in the middle. Germline V gives CDR1 ENHRY, CDR2 SYGVKD. The CDR3 length is 17 residues. The chain's CDR3 is CAISERGQTSGANVLTF. The CDR3 DNA reads TGTGCCATCAGTGAGAGGGGACAAACCTCTGGGGCCAACGTCCTGACTTTC.

The rearrangement links TRBV19 to TRBJ2-3; 9 nucleotides match TRBD2. The trim removed 4 bases at V and 0 bases at J, leaving 8 bases unmatched. This CDR3 region has 17 residues. Germline V CDR1 and CDR2: LNHDA, SQIVND (reference sequence). As DNA, the CDR3 is TGTGCCAGTAGTACGGCGGGAGGGCCCTCTAGCACAGATACGCAGTATTTT. It specifies CASSTAGGPSSTDTQYF. The full variable domain, its missing parts supplied by reference TRBV19 and TRBJ2-3, is DGGITQSPKYLFRKEGQNVTLSCEQNLNHDAMYWYRQDPGQGLRLIYYSQIVNDFQKGDIAEGYSVSREKKESFPLTVTSAQKNPTAFYLCASSTAGGPSSTDTQYFGPGTRLTVL.

The chain uses TRBV5-1 and TRBJ2-1, with no clear D. Germline V gene data show CDR1 as SGHRS and CDR2 as YFSETQ. The CDR3 runs 11 residues. V lost 5 bases and J lost 5, with 5 bases in between. CDR3 region: CASRINNEQFF. CDR3 DNA: TGCGCCAGCAGAATTAACAATGAGCAGTTCTTC.

The rearrangement uses TRBV25-1 and TRBJ2-5, with D hard to call. The end of the DNA aligns better with TRBJ2-7, so the J call may be wrong. CDR1 is MGHDK, CDR2 SYGVNS, per germline. The CDR3 is 13 residues long. The CDR3 here is CASSESAYYEQYF. In nucleotides, the CDR3 is TGTGCCAGCAGTGAATCAGCCTACTACGAGCAGTACTTC.